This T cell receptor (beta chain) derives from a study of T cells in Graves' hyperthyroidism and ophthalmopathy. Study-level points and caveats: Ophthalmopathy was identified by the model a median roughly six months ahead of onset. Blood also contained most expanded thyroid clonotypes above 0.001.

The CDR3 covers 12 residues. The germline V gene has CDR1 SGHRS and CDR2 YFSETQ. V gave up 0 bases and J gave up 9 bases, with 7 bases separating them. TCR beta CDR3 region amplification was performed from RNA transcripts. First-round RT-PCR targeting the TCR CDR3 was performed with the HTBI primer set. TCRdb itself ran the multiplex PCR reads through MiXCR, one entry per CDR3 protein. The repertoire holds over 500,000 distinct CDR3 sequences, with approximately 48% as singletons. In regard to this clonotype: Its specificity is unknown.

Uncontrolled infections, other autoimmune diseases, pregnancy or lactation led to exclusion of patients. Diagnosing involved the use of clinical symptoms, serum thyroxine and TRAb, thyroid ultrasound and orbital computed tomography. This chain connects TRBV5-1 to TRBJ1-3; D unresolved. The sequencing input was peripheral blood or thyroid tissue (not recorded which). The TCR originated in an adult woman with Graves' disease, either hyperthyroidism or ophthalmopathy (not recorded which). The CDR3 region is CASSLEAGTIYF. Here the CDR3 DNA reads TGCGCCAGCAGCTTGGAGGCCGGCACCATATATTTT. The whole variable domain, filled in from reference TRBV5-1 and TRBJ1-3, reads KAGVTQTPRYLIKTRGQQVTLSCSPISGHRSVSWYQQTPGQGLQFLFEYFSETQRNKGNFPGRFSGRQFSNSRSEMNVSTLELGDSALYLCASSLEAGTIYFGEGSWLTVV.